The T cell receptor beta chain described here comes from a study of T cell responses to AZD1222 COVID-19 vaccine (dated by TCRdb to about 2021). Concerning the study at large: AZD1222 recipients given second doses at about 4 weeks or at about 12 weeks were pooled, since spike-specific TCR depth and breadth were not found to differ between the two schedules. TCR sequencing covered approximately 230 trial participants: some 210 given two doses of AZD1222 and about 26 given two doses of MenACWY control vaccine. Trial participants were enrolled by age into 18-55, 56-69 and 70-plus year subgroups, with about 150, 28 and 57 TCR-sequenced participants respectively.

The germline V gene sets CDR1 to MDHEN and CDR2 to SYDVKM. The CDR3, cysteine through phenylalanine, is 15 amino acids long. The retained sequence is limited to the CDR3, 45 bases, with the frame set at the first base. V loses 2 bases of germline sequence and J loses 4 bases, and the interval between the two ends is 13 bases. Results and caveats for the whole study, not just this receptor: The whole spike protein was spanned by vaccine-associated CD4 TCRs, and dominant responses were seen in regions 160-218 and 743-854. Because no samples from the day 14 peak response were available, repertoires could be characterized only after the peak T cell response. Only five to seven AZD1222 recipients were SARS-CoV-2 seropositive at baseline, limiting conclusions about previously exposed vaccinees. Participants were mostly white British and included more females than males, and it was suggested by the authors that clonal diversity may have been underestimated. Nearly half of unique spike-specific TCRs reportedly recognized epitopes outside regions mutated in the B.1.351 and B.1.1.7 variants. After two AZD1222 doses, spike-specific TCR breadth and depth were significantly higher than at day 0 and than in MenACWY recipients. The 56-69-year group was small, and its depth increase did not reach significance, likely because of low power.

In its sample, this clone was seen once. Its cognate antigen has yet to be identified. No much larger clone is present one base from it, and per-base qualities are unavailable. The CDR3 regions of human TCRbeta chains were analyzed by immunosequencing. The published analysis was carried out like this. TCRs in the repertoires were compared against a reference library of SARS-CoV-2-specific TCRs that had been generated with the MIRA antigen-specificity platform. Breadth was defined as the fraction of unique TCRs that were SARS-CoV-2-associated. Depth was defined as the fraction of total T cells that were SARS-CoV-2-associated. Using the MIRA data, every spike-specific TCR was mapped to the spike region that the TCR reacted to and assigned to either a CD4 or a CD8 class. Log10-transformed breadth and depth values were compared by one-way ANOVA with Sidak's multiple comparisons tests. This is the immuneACCESS table as TCRdb keeps it, with only in-frame sequences that have V and J called. A part of the clones is gone; compared with another copy, unresolved V genes explain less than half, and the rest is unexplained. V and J calls and clone size come straight from that table; D and trimming were deduced from the DNA. A total of approximately 140,000 clones appear in this sample, over 85% of them only once. In total, the top ten clones hold 4.5% to 6.5% of the sample.

Interpreted using the paper, the time point label stands for: baseline before first vaccination. Vaccinee samples came from UK trials COV001 and COV002, including a single-blind randomized controlled phase 2/3 trial of AZD1222 (ChAdOx1 nCoV-19) in healthy adults. For TCRbeta chain sequencing, PBMC samples were collected from trial participants at day 0 and at day 28 after the second dose. Sequenced here: peripheral blood, sampled on day 0 of AZD1222 vaccination. Recombination linked TRBV28 to TRBJ2-3, with the D gene call left open. This receptor was taken from an adult in good health. The nucleotide sequence reads TGTGCCAGCAGTTTAGCGGTGGTTCGGGCAGATACGCAGTATTTT. Its product reads: CASSLAVVRADTQYF.